This TCR beta chain comes out of a study of T cell changes during pregnancy in multiple sclerosis. V was clipped by 8 bases and J by 0 bases, with 12 bases between them. The CDR3 spans 14 residues. The V gene's germline CDR1 is SGHAT and CDR2 FQNNGV. Assay: immunoSEQ multiplex PCR; the TCRdb copy retains only in-frame clones and omits some. The table includes tens of thousands of clones, 90% detected once. The sequenced sample was peripheral blood, obtained in the first trimester of pregnancy. This TCR came from a female donor in good health, enrolled as a control in a pregnancy study. The rearrangement joins TRBV11-2 to TRBJ2-3; a possible D gene is TRBD1 (5 bases). The chain's CDR3 is CASALGPSTDTQYF. As DNA, the CDR3 is TGTGCCAGCGCCCTGGGGCCTAGCACAGATACGCAGTATTTT.